This T cell receptor beta chain was observed in a study of blood T cell repertoires in COVID-19. On the study more broadly: In each case, the material was cDNA or gDNA derived from T cells, B-cell-depleted T cells, or PBMCs.

Trimming pared 8 bases from V and 6 bases from J, leaving 16 bases between. The CDR3 has 13 residues. From germline, CDR1 is ENHRY and CDR2 SYGVKD. Study processing details: The authors estimated nucleated cell counts from reference gene primer amplification. Using immunoSEQ multiplex PCR, the repertoire was profiled, and TCRdb retains in-frame clones only, with some absent. The V and J calls and clone size were taken over from that table, and D and trimming were inferred from the DNA. The sample holds under 120,000 clones, 85% to 90% seen once. This clone was observed a few times. Sequencing was performed on peripheral blood. This TCR came from a woman aged 80 or over with acute or convalescent COVID-19. V usage is TRBV10-3 and J usage is TRBJ1-1, with a weak D call TRBD1 (6 bases). CDR3 DNA: TGTGCCATCCAACAGGGAGGGGCCCCTGAAGCTTTCTTT. Protein product: CAIQQGGAPEAFF.